This entry lists 3 T cell receptor beta chains sequenced from one sample in a study of blood T cells in healthy people across ages. Then a second PCR, running about 6 to 11 cycles, was carried out with a sample-barcoded 5' primer and a J-beta primer mix. MiXCR, run by TCRdb on the 5' RACE reads, gives a single entry per CDR3 protein. The sample includes around 500,000 distinct CDR3 sequences, roughly 48% of them seen just once. The sample comprised blood. The receptors originated from a man of 80 years or more in good health.

The chain is built from TRBV10-3 and TRBJ2-7, with 8 nucleotides matching TRBD2. Unmatched junction bases numbered 13, after V lost 11 bases and J lost 7 bases. CDR3 length equals 13 residues. Germline CDR1 and CDR2: ENHRY and SYGVKD. As DNA, the CDR3 is TGTGCCGTCGCCTACCGGGAGGGGAATGAGCAGTACTTC. Translated, it gives CAVAYREGNEQYF.

This clonotype was recorded a few times. This chain joins TRBV6-2 or TRBV6-3 and TRBJ1-2; perhaps TRBD1 as D (5 bases). Germline V gives CDR1 MNHEY, CDR2 SVGEGT. Trimming left V 5 bases short and J 3 bases short, with 7 bases between. The CDR3 is 12 amino acids. CDR3 bases: TGTGCCAGCAGTCTACAGGACTATGGCTACACCTTC. This codes for CASSLQDYGYTF.

This chain joins TRBV6-2 or TRBV6-3 and TRBJ2-1; TRBD2 matches at 10 bases. Germline assignment: CDR1 MNHEY and CDR2 SVGEGT. This CDR3 spans 17 amino acids. V was clipped by 7 bases and J by 1 base; unmatched bases: 10. CDR3 loop: CASTLSGSGRSYNEQFF. The CDR3 nucleotides are TGTGCCAGCACCTTAAGTGGTAGCGGGAGGTCCTACAATGAGCAGTTCTTC.